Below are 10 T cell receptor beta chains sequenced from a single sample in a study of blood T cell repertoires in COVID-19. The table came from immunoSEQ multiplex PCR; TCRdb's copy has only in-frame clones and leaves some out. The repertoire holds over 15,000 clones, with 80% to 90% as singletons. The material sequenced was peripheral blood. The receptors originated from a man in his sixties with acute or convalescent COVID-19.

The CDR3 DNA reads as TGTGCCAGCAGCCCCCAGGGGGCGATCGGGGAGCTGTTTTTT. Residues: CASSPQGAIGELFF. The V gene is TRBV7-9, the J gene TRBJ2-2; TRBD1 agrees at 8 bases. The CDR3 runs 14 residues. The germline V gene has CDR1 SEHNR and CDR2 FQNEAQ (reference sequence). V gave up 5 bases and J gave up 7 bases; unmatched junction bases: 6.

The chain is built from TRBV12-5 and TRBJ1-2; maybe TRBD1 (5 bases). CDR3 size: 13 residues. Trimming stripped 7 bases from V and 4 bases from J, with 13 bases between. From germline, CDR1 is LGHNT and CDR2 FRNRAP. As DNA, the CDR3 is TGTGCTAGTGCTATGGACATAGTCTATGGCTACACCTTC. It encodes CASAMDIVYGYTF.

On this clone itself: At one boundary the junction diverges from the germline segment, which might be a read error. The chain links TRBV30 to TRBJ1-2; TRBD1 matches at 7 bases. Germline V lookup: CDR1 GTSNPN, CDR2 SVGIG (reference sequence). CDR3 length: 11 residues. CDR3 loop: CAWSTGTVNHF. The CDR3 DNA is TGTGCCTGGAGTACGGGGACAGTAAATCACTTC.

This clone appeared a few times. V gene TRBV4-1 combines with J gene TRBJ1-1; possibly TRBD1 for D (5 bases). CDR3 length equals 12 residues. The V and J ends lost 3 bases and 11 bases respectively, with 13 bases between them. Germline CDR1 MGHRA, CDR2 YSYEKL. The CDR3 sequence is CASSHLQGGAFF. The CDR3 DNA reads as TGCGCCAGCAGCCACCTCCAGGGAGGTGCTTTCTTT.

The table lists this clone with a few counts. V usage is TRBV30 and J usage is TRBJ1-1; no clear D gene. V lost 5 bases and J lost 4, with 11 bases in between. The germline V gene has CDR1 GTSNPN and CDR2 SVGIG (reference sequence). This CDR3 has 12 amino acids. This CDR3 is CAWRHVFTEAFF. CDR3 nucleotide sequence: TGTGCCTGGCGACACGTCTTCACTGAAGCTTTCTTT. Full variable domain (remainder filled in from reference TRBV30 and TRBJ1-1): SQTIHQWPATLVQPVGSPLSLECTVEGTSNPNLYWYRQAAGRGLQLLFYSVGIGQISSEVPQNLSASRPQDRQFILSSKKLLLSDSGFYLCAWRHVFTEAFFGQGTRLTVV.

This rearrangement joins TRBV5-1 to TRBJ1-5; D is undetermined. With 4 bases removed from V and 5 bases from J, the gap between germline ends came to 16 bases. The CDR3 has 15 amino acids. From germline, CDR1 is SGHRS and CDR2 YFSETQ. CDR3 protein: CASSLVAGEHQPQHF. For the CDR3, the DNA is TGCGCCAGCAGCCTGGTTGCCGGGGAGCATCAGCCCCAGCATTTT.

This CDR3 is CASSPRTEWGYTF. The CDR3 DNA is TGTGCCAGCAGCCCTCGCACAGAATGGGGCTACACCTTC. V and J are TRBV7-9 and TRBJ1-2; no reliable D call. V lost 5 bases and J 8 bases, leaving 15 bases between the germline ends. Germline loops: CDR1 SEHNR, CDR2 FQNEAQ (reference sequence). The CDR3 has 13 residues.

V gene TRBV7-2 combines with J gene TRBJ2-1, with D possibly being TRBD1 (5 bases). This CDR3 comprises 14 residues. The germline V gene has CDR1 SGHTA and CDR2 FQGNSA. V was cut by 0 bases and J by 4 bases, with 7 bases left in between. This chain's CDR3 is CASSLAGPYNEQFF. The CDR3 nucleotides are TGTGCCAGCAGCTTAGCGGGGCCTTACAATGAGCAGTTCTTC.

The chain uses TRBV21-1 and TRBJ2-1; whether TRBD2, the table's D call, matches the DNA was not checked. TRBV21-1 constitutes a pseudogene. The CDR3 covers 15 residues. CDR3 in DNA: TGTGCCAGCCCAGGAGGCGGGGGGGCGGTAAAGGAGCAGTTCTTC. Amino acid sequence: CASPGGGGAVKEQFF.

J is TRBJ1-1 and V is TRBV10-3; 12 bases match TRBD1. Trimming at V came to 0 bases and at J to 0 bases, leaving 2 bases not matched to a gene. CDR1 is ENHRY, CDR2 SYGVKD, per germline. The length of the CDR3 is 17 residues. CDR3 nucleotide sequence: TGTGCCATCAGTGAGTCGGGACAGGGGGCACTGAACACTGAAGCTTTCTTT. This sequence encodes CAISESGQGALNTEAFF.